The 14 T cell receptor beta chains presented below share a single source sample, sequenced in a study of T-cell memory formation after mild COVID-19. TCRdb used MiXCR to reprocess the 5' RACE reads, holding one entry per CDR3 protein. The sample gives about 470,000 distinct CDR3 sequences, over 15% of which show up once; roughly an eighth is in the top ten. Sequenced input: PBMCs or a T cell subset sorted from them (not recorded which). These receptors came from an adult woman who had mild COVID-19 (a few samples of this study predate the infection). Cell type and time point are not known.

This clonotype was seen a handful of times. The chain is built from TRBV9 and TRBJ2-3; 7 bases line up with TRBD1. Trimming at V came to 7 bases and at J to 0 bases, leaving 8 bases not matched to a gene. Germline V CDR1 and CDR2: SGDLS, YYNGEE. This CDR3 region has 15 residues. The CDR3 loop is CASAVQGISTDTQYF. The DNA for the CDR3 is TGTGCCAGCGCCGTACAGGGGATAAGCACAGATACGCAGTATTTT.

The V call is TRBV7-9, the J call TRBJ2-7; D may be TRBD2 (6 bases). Germline assignment: CDR1 SEHNR and CDR2 FQNEAQ (reference sequence). V dropped 0 bases and J dropped 2 bases, with 14 bases sitting between them. This CDR3 region has 16 residues. CDR3 bases: TGTGCCAGCAGCTTAGCAGGGGACTCTACAACCTACGAGCAGTACTTC. Its translation: CASSLAGDSTTYEQYF.

In its sample, this clonotype was seen a few times. CDR3 DNA sequence: TGTGCCAGCAGCGCGGGACCGGGACAGGGACTTATCTATGGCTACACCTTC. It translates to CASSAGPGQGLIYGYTF. The rearrangement joins TRBV9 to TRBJ1-2, with 9 nucleotides matching TRBD1. The CDR3 runs to 17 residues. V was pared by 3 bases and J by 4 bases, with 13 bases of the junction left unmatched. Germline V CDR1 and CDR2: SGDLS, YYNGEE.

The J gene is TRBJ1-2, the V gene TRBV12-3 or TRBV12-4; D gene uncertain. V lost 0 bases to trimming and J lost 7 bases, with 9 bases between them. This CDR3 is built from 13 residues. CDR3 sequence (DNA): TGTGCCAGCAGTTTAGCGCTGGGAGGTGGCTACACCTTC. Its protein is CASSLALGGGYTF.

The chain's CDR3 is CASSLGEDSPRHF. As DNA, the CDR3 is TGTGCCAGCAGCCTGGGAGAGGACAGCCCCAGACATTTT. This chain connects TRBV5-8 to TRBJ1-5; D may be TRBD1 (6 bases). The CDR3 covers 13 residues. Trimming removed 4 bases at V and 16 bases at J, with 21 bases between. The germline V gene encodes CDR1 SGHTS and CDR2 YDEGEE.

This clonotype was counted only a few times. The CDR3 bases are TGTGCCACCAGTGATTTTGAGCGGGAGTACAATGAGCAGTTCTTC. It encodes CATSDFEREYNEQFF. The rearrangement joins TRBV24-1 to TRBJ2-1; 8 bases agree with TRBD2. The germline V gene encodes CDR1 KGHDR and CDR2 SFDVKD. J was trimmed by 4 bases and V by 1 base; bases with no gene match: 2. CDR3 length: 15 amino acids.

In this sample, this clonotype turned up a few times. The genes are TRBV4-1 and TRBJ2-7; D is ambiguous. Germline V gene sequence: CDR1 MGHRA, CDR2 YSYEKL. The CDR3 covers 14 residues. V was pared by 0 bases and J by 0 bases, with 6 bases between. The CDR3 loop reads CASSQDYVSYEQYF. The CDR3 DNA follows: TGCGCCAGCAGCCAAGACTACGTCTCCTACGAGCAGTACTTC.

The V call is TRBV7-2, the J call TRBJ1-5; no reliable D call. The V and J ends lost 3 bases and 1 base respectively, with 7 bases between them. This CDR3 has 14 amino acids. The germline CDR1 and CDR2 sequences are SGHTA and FQGNSA. The CDR3 DNA is TGTGCCAGCAGCTTTAGGGCAAGCAATCAGCCCCAGCATTTT. Its translation is CASSFRASNQPQHF.

This clonotype was seen a few times. This chain connects TRBV9 to TRBJ2-7, with 7 bases fitting TRBD2. With 3 bases clipped from V and 2 bases from J, the junction kept 8 bases outside the gene matches. The CDR3 covers 15 residues. Germline V gene sequence: CDR1 SGDLS, CDR2 YYNGEE. CDR3 protein: CASSANWGGAYEQYF. CDR3 DNA sequence: TGTGCCAGCAGCGCAAACTGGGGGGGAGCCTACGAGCAGTACTTC.

J is TRBJ2-7 and V is TRBV15; 11 bases are a match to TRBD2. The trim removed 5 bases at V and 3 bases at J, leaving 3 bases unmatched. The CDR3 is made up of 14 amino acids. Germline V gene lookup returns CDR1 LNHNV and CDR2 YYDKDF (reference sequence). CDR3 region: CATSAGTSGYEQYF. The CDR3 DNA reads as TGTGCCACCAGCGCCGGGACTAGCGGCTACGAGCAGTACTTC.

This clonotype was seen a handful of times. CDR3 in amino acids: CASRDWGEFYTGELFF. The CDR3 bases are TGCGCCAGCAGGGATTGGGGGGAGTTTTACACCGGGGAGCTGTTTTTT. The chain has TRBV4-3 and TRBJ2-2; D possibly corresponds to TRBD2 (6 bases). In germline, CDR1 is LGHNA, CDR2 YSLEER. The CDR3 has 16 residues. The V end was cut by 6 bases, the J end by 3 bases, with 17 bases between.

This chain joins TRBV7-8 and TRBJ2-2; 7 bases are a match to TRBD1. Germline lookup yields CDR1 SGHVS and CDR2 FQNEAQ. V lost 5 bases to trimming and J lost 5 bases; unmatched junction nucleotides: 8. This CDR3 is 15 amino acids long. CDR3: CASSPRTGRTGELFF. CDR3 nucleotide sequence: TGTGCCAGCAGCCCGAGGACAGGACGGACCGGGGAGCTGTTTTTT. The full variable domain, rest sourced from reference TRBV7-8 and TRBJ2-2, is GAGVSQSPRYKVAKRGQDVALRCDPISGHVSLFWYQQALGQGPEFLTYFQNEAQLDKSGLPSDRFFAERPEGSVSTLKIQRTQQEDSAVYLCASSPRTGRTGELFFGEGSRLTVL.

The CDR3 loop reads CASLDSLGPQETQYF. CDR3 in DNA: TGTGCCAGCTTAGACAGCCTGGGGCCCCAAGAGACCCAGTACTTC. This chain uses TRBV6-2 or TRBV6-3 with TRBJ2-5; D is possibly TRBD1 (5 bases). Trimming pared 8 bases from V and 1 base from J, leaving 17 bases between. Germline assignment: CDR1 MNHEY and CDR2 SVGEGT. This CDR3 is built from 15 residues.

This clonotype was detected only a few times. V gene TRBV12-3 or TRBV12-4 combines with J gene TRBJ2-7; D unresolved. The ends were cut back, 4 bases at V and 3 bases at J, with 13 bases in the middle. The CDR3 is 14 amino acids. The CDR3 here is CASSSDPHSYEQYF. In nucleotides, the CDR3 is TGTGCCAGCAGTTCGGACCCCCATAGCTACGAGCAGTACTTC.